The TCR beta chain described here comes from a study of T cell repertoires in cytomegalovirus infection. Study context: Indications of both CMV infection and matching HLA type were provided by public TCR beta signatures. General study points: The cumulative frequency of public TCR beta families distinguished individuals who carried CMV together with the relevant HLA. Within the response measured ex vivo, HLA-C-restricted CMV-specific TCR beta clonotypes were dominant.

This clonotype was detected many times. Its target is not known. This CDR3 spans 14 amino acids. V was clipped by 8 bases and J by 4 bases, with 18 bases between them. Germline V gene lookup returns CDR1 KGHSH and CDR2 LQKENI. Via MiXCR, TCRdb re-called the reads, giving one row per CDR3 protein. The table records around 210,000 distinct CDR3 sequences, about 7% of them present only once. Specimen: PBMCs. This receptor was identified in a human donor in good health (CMV status not recorded). Some clones in this sample may be carry-over from other donors' samples. The chain is built from TRBV18 and TRBJ2-7, with D perhaps matching TRBD1 (6 bases). The CDR3 protein is CASTLTDRGYEQYF. As DNA, the CDR3 is TGTGCCAGCACTCTAACGGACAGAGGGTACGAGCAGTACTTC.